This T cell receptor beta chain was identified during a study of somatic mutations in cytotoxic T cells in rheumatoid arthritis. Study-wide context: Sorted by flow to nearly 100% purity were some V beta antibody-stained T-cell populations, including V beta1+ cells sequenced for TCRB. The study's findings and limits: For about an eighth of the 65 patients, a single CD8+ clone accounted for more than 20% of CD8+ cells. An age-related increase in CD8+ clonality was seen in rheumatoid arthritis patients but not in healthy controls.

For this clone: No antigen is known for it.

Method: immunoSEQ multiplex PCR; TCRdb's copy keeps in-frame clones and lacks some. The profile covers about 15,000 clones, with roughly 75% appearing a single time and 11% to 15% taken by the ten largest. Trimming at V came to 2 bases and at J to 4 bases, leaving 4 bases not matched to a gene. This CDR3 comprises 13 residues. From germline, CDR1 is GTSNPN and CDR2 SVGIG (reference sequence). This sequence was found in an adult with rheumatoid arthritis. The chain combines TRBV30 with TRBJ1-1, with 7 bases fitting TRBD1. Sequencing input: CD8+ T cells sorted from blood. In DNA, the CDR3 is TGTGCCTGGAGTAGGGCAGGGGGCACTGAAGCTTTCTTT. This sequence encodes CAWSRAGGTEAFF.